In its sample, the clone carrying this T cell receptor beta chain was seen a few times. As yet, its antigen is unknown. CDR3 length equals 18 residues. The trim removed 3 bases at V and 0 bases at J, leaving 9 bases unmatched. Per the germline V gene, CDR1 is SGHRS and CDR2 is YFSETQ. This sample is drawn from a study of CD8 T cells in ankylosing spondylitis. Molecular-barcoded quantitative 5'-RACE produced these TCR beta libraries. Using its own MiXCR run on the 5' RACE reads, TCRdb lists one record per CDR3 protein. The sample records 700,000 to 850,000 distinct CDR3 sequences, roughly 12% being singletons. Study conclusions and caveats: A TCR beta motif of roughly eight highly homologous variants seemed to mark ankylosing spondylitis blood. Prior work had noted some motif variants in reactive arthritis blood and synovial fluid. Peripheral blood held disease-linked clones only at relatively low frequency, and these were CD8+. Enrichment of disease-linked clones was reportedly significant in matched ankylosing spondylitis synovial fluid.

V is TRBV5-1 and J is TRBJ2-2, with 9 bases fitting TRBD2. The TCR sequence derives from a male donor with ankylosing spondylitis. Sequencing was performed on blood, either unsorted or a sorted T cell fraction (not recorded which). The DNA for the CDR3 is TGCGCCAGCAGCTATGCTAGCGGGGCCCCCTCGAACACCGGGGAGCTGTTTTTT. Translating it yields CASSYASGAPSNTGELFF.